The present T cell receptor (beta chain) was sequenced within a study of shared clonotypes between healthy human individuals. Donation came from healthy HIV-negative adults that had no recent acute infections or vaccinations. This table comes from immunoSEQ multiplex PCR, and its TCRdb copy is limited to in-frame clones, with some not included. The sample includes about 640,000 clones, around 72% of them seen just once. Findings and limits, study-wide: The researchers took only blood, and tissue repertoires probably look different. What naive subsets generally showed was a larger estimated richness than memory subsets showed.

Comments on this clone: What it recognizes is unknown.

The CDR3 has 12 residues. Between the trimmed V and J ends, which lost 5 bases and 0 bases, there was a span of 5 bases. CDR1 and CDR2 from the germline V gene are SGHTA and FQGNSA. The specimen was memory CD4+ T cells sorted from blood. Stated subset: CD45RA-negative fraction. The source of this sequence is a woman aged 30 to 39 in good health. The chain links TRBV7-2 to TRBJ2-7, with unresolved D. This chain's CDR3 is CASSPASYEQYF. In nucleotides, the CDR3 is TGTGCCAGCAGCCCCGCCTCCTACGAGCAGTACTTC.